This T cell receptor beta chain appears in the sequencing data of a study of T cells in Graves' hyperthyroidism and ophthalmopathy. Study summary: At initial diagnosis, before any treatment had begun, peripheral blood was obtained. Study conclusions and caveats: Most clonotypes that expanded in the thyroid above 0.001 also showed up in blood. A model built on 13 V-J features separated ophthalmopathy from stable hyperthyroidism.

This clonotype was seen at least ten times. Antigen unknown. The junction does not match germline at one end; this may be a read error. The TCR beta CDR3 regions underwent amplification using RNA transcripts as the source. With the HTBI primer set, the TCR CDR3 went through a first round of RT-PCR. TCRdb independently ran MiXCR on the multiplex PCR reads; one entry per CDR3 protein. Seen here are more than 550,000 distinct CDR3 sequences, roughly 17% observed once, and the top ten hold about a sixth. Over 18 months, lack of ophthalmopathy progression marked Graves' hyperthyroidism as stable. The CDR3 sequence is 14 residues long. Germline V gives CDR1 SGHRS, CDR2 YFSETQ.

The TCR comes from a man in his fifties or sixties with Graves' hyperthyroidism. The material sequenced was blood. V is TRBV5-1 and J is TRBJ1-2; the D gene is possibly TRBD1 (5 bases). This CDR3 is CASSLGGGNYGYTF. The CDR3 region has the DNA TGTGCCAGCAGTTTGGGGGGAGGGAACTATGGCTACACCTTC.